The 5 T cell receptor beta chains given below trace back to one sample, sequenced in a study of blood T cell repertoires in COVID-19. Method: immunoSEQ multiplex PCR; TCRdb's copy keeps in-frame clones and lacks some. The sample gives over 90,000 clones, around 84% of which show up once; approximately 12% is in the top ten. Material: peripheral blood. These receptors were collected from a human donor in a cohort sampled during active COVID-19.

V is TRBV2 and J is TRBJ1-1; D call uncertain. Trimming shortened V by 7 bases and J by 4 bases, and 16 bases separated the two germline ends. The CDR3 contains 14 residues. The germline V gene has CDR1 SNHLY and CDR2 FYNNEI. The CDR3 here is CASTGLSMVTEAFF. The CDR3 bases are TGTGCCAGCACCGGACTGTCCATGGTCACTGAAGCTTTCTTT.

The genes are TRBV19 and TRBJ2-2; D remains unclear. Trimming removed 3 bases at V and 6 bases at J, with 2 bases between. The CDR3 runs 11 residues. Germline CDR1 reads LNHDA; CDR2 reads SQIVND (reference sequence). For the CDR3, the DNA is TGTGCCAGTAGTATCTCCGGGGAGCTGTTTTTT. Its translation: CASSISGELFF.

The chain joins TRBV6-2 or TRBV6-3 to TRBJ1-5; possibly TRBD1 for D (6 bases). The CDR3 extends over 14 amino acids. The germline gives CDR1 MNHEY, CDR2 SVGEGT. Trimming stripped 5 bases from V and 3 bases from J, with 11 bases between. The CDR3 loop is CASSRTDLNQPQHF. CDR3 bases: TGTGCCAGCAGTCGGACAGACCTCAATCAGCCCCAGCATTTT.

In this sample, this clone turned up a few times. The chain has TRBV7-9 and TRBJ2-3; TRBD1 might be the D (5 bases). The CDR3 has 13 amino acids. V dropped 5 bases and J dropped 6 bases, with 12 bases sitting between them. The germline gives CDR1 SEHNR, CDR2 FQNEAQ (reference sequence). The CDR3 region is CASSPKGPDTQYF. In DNA form, the CDR3 reads TGTGCCAGCAGCCCCAAGGGGCCGGATACGCAGTATTTT.

The chain recombines TRBV2 with TRBJ2-1; the D gene is possibly TRBD1 (6 bases). V was shortened by 2 bases and J by 7 bases, with 15 bases between the two germline ends. Germline V gene data show CDR1 as SNHLY and CDR2 as FYNNEI. The CDR3 loop spans 15 amino acids. This CDR3 reads CASSESRQGRNEQFF. DNA for the CDR3: TGTGCCAGCAGTGAAAGCCGGCAGGGGCGGAATGAGCAGTTCTTC.